This T cell receptor beta chain stems from a study of shared T cell receptors in the human thymus. The method was immunoSEQ multiplex PCR; TCRdb's version includes in-frame clones alone and lacks a portion of them. The data contain just under 550,000 clones, around 78% of them seen just once; the ten biggest clones take up roughly 0.013%. The V end lost 6 bases, the J end lost 8 bases, and 22 bases lay between the germline ends. Germline values: CDR1 MNHEY, CDR2 SMNVEV (reference sequence). The length of the CDR3 is 15 residues. The same sample was also studied in work on human thymus T cells.

The chain is built from TRBV27 and TRBJ2-5; D possibly corresponds to TRBD1 (5 bases). The TCR was taken from a boy under three years old with a congenital heart defect. Source material: thymocytes. CDR3 residues: CASRTRQISRETQYF. The CDR3 DNA reads as TGTGCCAGCAGGACCCGACAGATATCAAGAGAAACCCAGTACTTC.